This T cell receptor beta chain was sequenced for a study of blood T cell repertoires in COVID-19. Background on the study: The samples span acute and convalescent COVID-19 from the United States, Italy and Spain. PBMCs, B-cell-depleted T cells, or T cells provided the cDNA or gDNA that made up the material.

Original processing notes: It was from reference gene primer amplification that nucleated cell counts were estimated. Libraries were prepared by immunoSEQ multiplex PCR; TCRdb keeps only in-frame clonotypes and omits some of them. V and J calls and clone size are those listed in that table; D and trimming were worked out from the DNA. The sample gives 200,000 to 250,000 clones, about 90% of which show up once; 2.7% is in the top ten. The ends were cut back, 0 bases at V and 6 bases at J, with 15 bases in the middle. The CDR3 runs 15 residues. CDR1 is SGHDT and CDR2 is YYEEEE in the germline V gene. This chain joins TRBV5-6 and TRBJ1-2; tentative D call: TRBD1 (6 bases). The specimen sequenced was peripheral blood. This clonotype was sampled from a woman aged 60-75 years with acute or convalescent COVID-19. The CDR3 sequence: CASSLGGQRTDGYTF. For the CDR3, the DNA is TGTGCCAGCAGCTTGGGAGGACAGCGGACGGATGGCTACACCTTC.